Following are 32 T cell receptor beta chains from one sample sequenced in a study of pediatric ulcerative colitis. One to two pinch biopsies were taken from the rectum during colonoscopy. Clones were sequenced by immunoSEQ multiplex PCR, and TCRdb holds only the in-frame ones, with some missing. In the table there are some 15,000 clones, approximately 80% of which are singletons. The sequenced material came from gut tissue. The receptors originated from a boy between 10 and 17 years old who was a control in a study of pediatric ulcerative colitis.

This rearrangement joins TRBV9 to TRBJ2-1; possibly TRBD2 for D (5 bases). The V and J ends lost 0 bases and 6 bases respectively, with 10 bases between them. The CDR3 spans 14 residues. Germline CDR1 is SGDLS and CDR2 is YYNGEE. CDR3 loop: CASSVEASSNEQFF. The CDR3 DNA reads TGTGCCAGCAGCGTAGAGGCTAGCTCCAATGAGCAGTTCTTC.

The chain uses TRBV7-2 and TRBJ2-7, with D unresolved. CDR3 length equals 15 residues. Germline CDR1 reads SGHTA; CDR2 reads FQGNSA. The V gene lost 1 base and the J gene lost 5 bases, with 15 bases spanning the gap. CDR3 sequence reads: CASSLGSRSTHEQYF. CDR3 in DNA: TGTGCCAGCAGCTTAGGTTCGCGGTCAACCCACGAGCAGTACTTC.

The gene calls are TRBV7-2 and TRBJ2-3; D is undetermined. The germline CDR1 and CDR2 sequences are SGHTA and FQGNSA. This CDR3 comprises 12 residues. Trimming shortened V by 3 bases and J by 4 bases, and 5 bases separated the two germline ends. The CDR3 sequence: CASSFLSDTQYF. The CDR3 nucleotides read TGTGCCAGCAGCTTTTTGTCAGATACGCAGTATTTT.

This chain joins TRBV10-3 and TRBJ1-1, with TRBD1 matching over 12 bases. Germline V gene sequence: CDR1 ENHRY, CDR2 SYGVKD. CDR3 length: 15 residues. V lost 6 bases to trimming and J lost 7 bases; unmatched junction nucleotides: 9. The DNA of the CDR3 is TGTGCCATCAGCAACCCGGGACAGGGGGCGGTTGAAGCTTTCTTT. This encodes CAISNPGQGAVEAFF.

In its sample, this clone ranks as medium-sized (0.01 to 0.1%). This sequence joins TRBV28 and TRBJ1-1, with D perhaps matching TRBD1 (5 bases). The CDR3 has 12 amino acids. V dropped 3 bases and J dropped 4 bases, with 6 bases sitting between them. Germline lookup yields CDR1 MDHEN and CDR2 SYDVKM. Here the CDR3 reads CASSFGGTEAFF. The CDR3 DNA reads TGTGCCAGCAGTTTTGGGGGCACTGAAGCTTTCTTT.

The chain has TRBV2 and TRBJ2-2, with TRBD1 as a possible D gene (6 bases). This CDR3 region has 14 residues. Germline loops: CDR1 SNHLY, CDR2 FYNNEI. The ends were cut back, 9 bases at V and 4 bases at J, with 15 bases in the middle. CDR3 in amino acids: CARQGWGVTGELFF. The CDR3 DNA follows: TGTGCCAGGCAGGGGTGGGGAGTCACCGGGGAGCTGTTTTTT.

V usage is TRBV2 and J usage is TRBJ2-3, with D possibly being TRBD1 (6 bases). The CDR3 totals 12 residues. Germline V gives CDR1 SNHLY, CDR2 FYNNEI. Trimming took off 5 bases at V and 6 bases at J, with 9 bases between the two ends. The CDR3 DNA is TGTGCCAGCAGTTGGGACACGGATACGCAGTATTTT. This codes for CASSWDTDTQYF.

The rearrangement joins TRBV28 to TRBJ1-2; D is unclear. The CDR3 is 13 amino acids. Germline loops: CDR1 MDHEN, CDR2 SYDVKM. Trimming left V 5 bases short and J 7 bases short, with 14 bases between. The DNA of the CDR3 is TGTGCCAGCAGTGACCGCATAACGAGTGGCTACACCTTC. It translates to CASSDRITSGYTF.

This chain links TRBV29-1 with TRBJ2-1; TRBD2 matches at 8 bases. The CDR3 extends over 14 amino acids. V dropped 7 bases and J dropped 5; count of bases not matched to a gene: 10. In germline, CDR1 is SQVTM, CDR2 ANQGSEA. DNA for the CDR3: TGCAGCGCAATCCGCGGTAGCGGGAACAATGAGCAGTTCTTC. This gives the protein CSAIRGSGNNEQFF.

V gene TRBV19 combines with J gene TRBJ2-2, with D perhaps TRBD1 or TRBD2 (5 bases each). Germline CDR1 reads LNHDA; CDR2 reads SQIVND (reference sequence). CDR3 length: 19 amino acids. The V end lost 9 bases, the J end lost 0 bases, and 26 bases lay between the germline ends. The CDR3 region has the DNA TGTGCCAGCACCGACCCGGGACCGATCCCTGATACGAACACCGGGGAGCTGTTTTTT. Translating gives CASTDPGPIPDTNTGELFF.

The chain couples TRBV5-6 to TRBJ2-7; no reliable D call. The germline CDR1 and CDR2 sequences are SGHDT and YYEEEE. The CDR3 runs to 12 residues. V was pared by 4 bases and J by 4 bases, with 9 bases between. CDR3 protein: CASSRNFYEQYF. The DNA of the CDR3 is TGTGCCAGCAGCCGGAACTTTTACGAGCAGTACTTC.

The chain links TRBV28 to TRBJ2-3, with 8 bases identical to TRBD2. This CDR3 is built from 14 residues. Germline loops: CDR1 MDHEN, CDR2 SYDVKM. The junction had 5 bases not matched to a gene; V was cut back by 6 bases and J by 3 bases. This chain's CDR3 is CASRSGSDTDTQYF. The DNA of the CDR3 is TGTGCCAGCAGGAGCGGGAGCGATACAGATACGCAGTATTTT.

This sequence joins TRBV27 and TRBJ1-6, with 8 bases fitting TRBD1. The trim removed 6 bases at V and 13 bases at J, leaving 11 bases unmatched. The CDR3 totals 14 residues. Germline-derived CDR1 and CDR2 are MNHEY and SMNVEV (reference sequence). The CDR3 bases are TGTGCCAGCAGACCGGGGGGGACAGGAGTCCCCCTCCACTTT. Amino acid sequence: CASRPGGTGVPLHF.

This clone was observed a single time. The V gene is TRBV18, the J gene TRBJ2-2; D gene uncertain. Germline lookup yields CDR1 KGHSH and CDR2 LQKENI. The CDR3 has 14 amino acids. Trimming left V 3 bases short and J 3 bases short, with 8 bases between. Written as DNA, the CDR3 is TGTGCCAGCTCACCGATGGGGTACACCGGGGAGCTGTTTTTT. Encoded protein: CASSPMGYTGELFF.

The table lists this clone with a count of one. The chain recombines TRBV30 with TRBJ1-2, with 9 bases aligning to TRBD1. This CDR3 region has 13 residues. Trimming removed 3 bases from V and 6 bases from J; junction bases left unmatched: 5. Germline CDR1 GTSNPN, CDR2 SVGIG (reference sequence). The CDR3 sequence: CAWRGTGKNGYTF. CDR3 DNA: TGTGCCTGGAGGGGGACAGGGAAGAATGGCTACACCTTC.

The chain recombines TRBV11-3 with TRBJ2-3, with D unclear. Trimming removed 2 bases from V and 1 base from J, with 10 bases in between. This CDR3 has 15 amino acids. The germline gives CDR1 SGHNT, CDR2 YENEEA. The CDR3 DNA sequence: TGTGCCAGCAGCTTATCACCGACGGGCACAGATACGCAGTATTTT. It translates to CASSLSPTGTDTQYF.

V gene TRBV18 combines with J gene TRBJ2-6; D is unresolved. With 3 bases removed from V and 4 bases from J, the gap between germline ends came to 19 bases. Germline CDR1 reads KGHSH; CDR2 reads LQKENI. The CDR3 has 18 amino acids. CDR3 residues: CASSPLGLVPSGANVLTF. The CDR3 nucleotides read TGTGCCAGCTCACCTTTAGGTCTGGTTCCGTCCGGGGCCAACGTCCTGACTTTC.

The chain carries TRBV19 and TRBJ1-2, with a weak D call TRBD1 (5 bases). Germline CDR1 LNHDA, CDR2 SQIVND (reference sequence). The CDR3 extends over 13 amino acids. V was cut by 7 bases and J by 7 bases, with 16 bases left in between. The chain's CDR3 is CASTAGPTLGYTF. The CDR3 DNA reads as TGTGCCAGTACCGCGGGACCGACACTTGGCTACACCTTC.

The V gene is TRBV7-8, the J gene TRBJ1-4, with 9 bases fitting TRBD1. Germline assignment: CDR1 SGHVS and CDR2 FQNEAQ. CDR3 length: 18 residues. J lost 5 bases, V lost 2 bases, and 12 bases had no gene match. In DNA form, the CDR3 reads TGTGCCAGCAGCTTACCCCTAAGCGGCGGGACAGGGAATGAAAAACTGTTTTTT. This gives the protein CASSLPLSGGTGNEKLFF.

This chain uses TRBV7-4 with TRBJ1-4; TRBD1 aligns across 8 bases. CDR3 length: 15 residues. The germline V gene has CDR1 SGHVT and CDR2 SQSDAQ. V lost 7 bases to trimming and J lost 7 bases; unmatched junction nucleotides: 11. The CDR3: CASTLETGELEKLFF. DNA for the CDR3: TGTGCCAGCACATTGGAGACAGGGGAACTTGAAAAACTGTTTTTT.

This clone was counted only a few times. The rearrangement joins TRBV5-6 to TRBJ2-5; maybe TRBD1 (5 bases). V dropped 5 bases and J dropped 2 bases, with 13 bases sitting between them. CDR1 and CDR2 (germline): SGHDT, YYEEEE. The CDR3 length is 14 residues. The CDR3 region has the DNA TGTGCCAGCAGAACTATTACAGGTCAAGAGACCCAGTACTTC. Its translation: CASRTITGQETQYF.

This clone was seen only a few times. The chain employs TRBV9 and TRBJ1-5; 12 nucleotides line up with TRBD1. J gave up 5 bases and V 4 bases, and 7 bases lay outside the gene matches. Germline CDR1 and CDR2: SGDLS and YYNGEE. The CDR3 is 16 residues long. CDR3 bases: TGTGCCAGCAGCATGGGACAGGGGGCGGGGGATCAGCCCCAGCATTTT. Encoded protein: CASSMGQGAGDQPQHF.

The sample holds one count of this clone. V and J are TRBV4-1 and TRBJ2-3; weak D call: TRBD2 (6 bases). Trimming stripped 1 base from V and 2 bases from J, with 13 bases between. The germline V gene has CDR1 MGHRA and CDR2 YSYEKL. The CDR3 totals 16 residues. The CDR3 spells CASSQAPAGLTDTQYF. CDR3 sequence (DNA): TGCGCCAGCAGCCAAGCCCCGGCGGGACTCACAGATACGCAGTATTTT.

The chain links TRBV7-9 to TRBJ1-2; D is ambiguous. Trimming removed 1 base at V and 7 bases at J, with 13 bases between. Germline V lookup: CDR1 SEHNR, CDR2 FQNEAQ (reference sequence). The CDR3 has 14 residues. Here the CDR3 reads CASSLGVSRGGYTF. The CDR3 DNA sequence: TGTGCCAGCAGCTTAGGGGTATCCCGGGGTGGCTACACCTTC.

The chain has TRBV18 and TRBJ2-1; 8 bases match TRBD2. The CDR3 has 15 residues. With 6 bases clipped from V and 2 bases from J, the junction kept 6 bases outside the gene matches. Germline V lookup: CDR1 KGHSH, CDR2 LQKENI. In DNA form, the CDR3 reads TGTGCCAGCTCGCTAACTAGCGGTGCCTACAATGAGCAGTTCTTC. This encodes CASSLTSGAYNEQFF.

This clone is a singleton in its sample. The chain links TRBV19 to TRBJ1-5; no reliable D call. This CDR3 spans 12 amino acids. Trimming left V 4 bases short and J 6 bases short, with 7 bases between. Germline V CDR1 and CDR2: LNHDA, SQIVND (reference sequence). This CDR3 is CASSRGSQPQHF. Written as DNA, the CDR3 is TGTGCCAGTAGTAGGGGTAGTCAGCCCCAGCATTTT. The entire variable domain, with the rest obtained from reference TRBV19 and TRBJ1-5, is as follows: DGGITQSPKYLFRKEGQNVTLSCEQNLNHDAMYWYRQDPGQGLRLIYYSQIVNDFQKGDIAEGYSVSREKKESFPLTVTSAQKNPTAFYLCASSRGSQPQHFGDGTRLSIL.

The chain employs TRBV7-2 and TRBJ2-5; maybe TRBD2 (6 bases). Trimming removed 0 bases from V and 7 bases from J, with 9 bases in between. Germline V gene sequence: CDR1 SGHTA, CDR2 FQGNSA. This CDR3 has 13 amino acids. CDR3 in DNA: TGTGCCAGCAGCTTAGCGCGGGGAGGGACCCAGTACTTC. Its translation is CASSLARGGTQYF.

By sample fraction, this clone is medium-sized. The chain links TRBV14 to TRBJ1-4, with D uncertain. The CDR3 length is 15 residues. Germline V lookup: CDR1 SGHDN, CDR2 FVKESK. Trimming removed 2 bases from V and 8 bases from J, with 15 bases in between. This CDR3 is CASSQNMAQGEKLFF. The CDR3 nucleotides read TGTGCCAGCAGCCAAAATATGGCACAAGGGGAAAAACTGTTTTTT.

This chain links TRBV5-4 with TRBJ2-1; 10 bases are shared with TRBD2. The CDR3 length is 16 residues. Germline V gives CDR1 SGHNT, CDR2 YYREEE (reference sequence). V shed 0 bases and J 5 bases; nucleotides not matched to a gene: 5. CDR3: CASSLGSSGGHNEQFF. DNA of the CDR3: TGTGCCAGCAGCTTGGGGTCTAGCGGGGGCCACAATGAGCAGTTCTTC.

The CDR3 region has the DNA TGCAGCGTTGAAGGTAAACCAGAATACAATGAGCAGTTCTTC. This encodes CSVEGKPEYNEQFF. This chain links TRBV29-1 with TRBJ2-1; D is undetermined. The CDR3 extends over 14 amino acids. Trimming cost V 1 base and J 4 bases, with 11 bases left between them. Germline assignment: CDR1 SQVTM and CDR2 ANQGSEA.

For this clone: The same CDR3 is also encoded by other DNA sequences in this sample. The rearrangement uses TRBV30 and TRBJ2-7; D is ambiguous. V was pared by 0 bases and J by 3 bases, with 9 bases between. The CDR3 consists of 13 residues. CDR1 is GTSNPN, CDR2 SVGIG, per germline (reference sequence). Here the CDR3 reads CAWSVVRNYEQYF. CDR3 nucleotides: TGTGCCTGGAGTGTGGTGAGGAACTACGAGCAGTACTTC.

The chain has TRBV5-1 and TRBJ2-2, with TRBD2 matching over 7 bases. This CDR3 is 16 amino acids long. The germline CDR1 and CDR2 sequences are SGHRS and YFSETQ. The ends lost 0 bases at V and 0 bases at J; junction bases unmatched: 2. Written as DNA, the CDR3 is TGCGCCAGCAGCTTGGGACTAGCTACGAACACCGGGGAGCTGTTTTTT. Translated: CASSLGLATNTGELFF. The variable domain in full, with the rest retrieved from reference TRBV5-1 and TRBJ2-2, is KAGVTQTPRYLIKTRGQQVTLSCSPISGHRSVSWYQQTPGQGLQFLFEYFSETQRNKGNFPGRFSGRQFSNSRSEMNVSTLELGDSALYLCASSLGLATNTGELFFGEGSRLTVL.